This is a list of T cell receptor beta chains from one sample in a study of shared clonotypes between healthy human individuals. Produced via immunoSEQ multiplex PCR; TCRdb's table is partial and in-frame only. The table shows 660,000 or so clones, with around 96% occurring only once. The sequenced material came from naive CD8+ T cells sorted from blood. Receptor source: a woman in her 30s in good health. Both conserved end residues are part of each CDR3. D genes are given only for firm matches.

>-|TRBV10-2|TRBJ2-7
TGCGCCAGCAGTGGCCAGGGACCGTACTCCTACGAGCAGTACTTC
CASSGQGPYSYEQYF
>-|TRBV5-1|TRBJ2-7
TGCGCCAGCAGCCCCCAACAGCGTTCGGAATACGAGCAGTACTTC
CASSPQQRSEYEQYF
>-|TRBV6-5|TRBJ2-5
TGTGCCAGCAGTGATCCCCCGTCCGAGACCCAGTACTTC
CASSDPPSETQYF
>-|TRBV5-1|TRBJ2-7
TGCGCCAGCAGCTTGGATGAGTTGATGGGGGAGCAGTACTTC
CASSLDELMGEQYF
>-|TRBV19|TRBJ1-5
TGTGCCAGTAGTATAAGGGATTTGAATCAGCCCCAGCATTTT
CASSIRDLNQPQHF
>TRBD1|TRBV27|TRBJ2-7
TGTGCCAGGTCCGGGACAGACGTTTGGTTTTTC
CARSGTDVWFF
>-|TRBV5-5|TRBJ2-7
TGTGCCAGCAGCCCGGGGACATCTCTCGAGCAGTACTTC
CASSPGTSLEQYF
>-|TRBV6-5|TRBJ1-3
TGTGCCAGCAGTTACTACTCTGGAAACACCATATATTTT
CASSYYSGNTIYF
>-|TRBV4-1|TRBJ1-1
TGCGCCAGCAGCCAAGCTGTGGGGATTGACACTGAAGCTTTCTTT
CASSQAVGIDTEAFF
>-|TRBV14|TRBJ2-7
TGTGCCAGCAGCCAATTTCCCTCCGAGCAGTACTTC
CASSQFPSEQYF